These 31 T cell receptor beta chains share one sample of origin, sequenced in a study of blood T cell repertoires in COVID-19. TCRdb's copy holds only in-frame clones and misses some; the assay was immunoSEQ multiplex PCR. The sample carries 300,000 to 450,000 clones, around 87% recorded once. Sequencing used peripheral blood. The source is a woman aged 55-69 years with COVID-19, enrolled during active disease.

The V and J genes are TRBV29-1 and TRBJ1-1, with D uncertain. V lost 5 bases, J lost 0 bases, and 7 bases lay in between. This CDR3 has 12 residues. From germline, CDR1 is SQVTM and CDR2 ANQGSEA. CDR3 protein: CSVWSLNTEAFF. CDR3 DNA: TGCAGCGTTTGGAGTCTGAACACTGAAGCTTTCTTT.

The CDR3 region has the DNA TGTGCCAGCAGCCGGACAGGGGATCCGTTCTTC. Protein product: CASSRTGDPFF. The chain combines TRBV12-3 or TRBV12-4 with TRBJ2-1; 9 bases match TRBD1. This CDR3 is 11 amino acids long. V gave up 6 bases and J gave up 15 bases; unmatched junction bases: 6.

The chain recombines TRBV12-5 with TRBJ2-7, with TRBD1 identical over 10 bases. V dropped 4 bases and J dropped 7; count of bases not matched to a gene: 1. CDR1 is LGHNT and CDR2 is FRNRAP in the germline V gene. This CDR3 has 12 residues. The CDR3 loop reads CASGWTGGEQYF. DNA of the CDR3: TGTGCTAGTGGTTGGACAGGGGGAGAGCAGTACTTC.

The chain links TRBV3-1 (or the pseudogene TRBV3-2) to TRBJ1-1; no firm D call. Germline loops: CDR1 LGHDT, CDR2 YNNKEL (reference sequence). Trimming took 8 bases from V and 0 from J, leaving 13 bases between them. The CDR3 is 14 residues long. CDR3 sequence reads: CASQKSLVNTEAFF. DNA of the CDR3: TGTGCCAGCCAAAAGAGTCTGGTGAACACTGAAGCTTTCTTT.

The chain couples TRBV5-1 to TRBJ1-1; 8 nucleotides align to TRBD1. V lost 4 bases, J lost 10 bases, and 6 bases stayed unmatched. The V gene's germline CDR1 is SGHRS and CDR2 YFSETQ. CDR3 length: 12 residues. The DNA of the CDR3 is TGCGCCAGCAGCCTGGGACAGGAAGTAGCTTTCTTT. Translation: CASSLGQEVAFF.

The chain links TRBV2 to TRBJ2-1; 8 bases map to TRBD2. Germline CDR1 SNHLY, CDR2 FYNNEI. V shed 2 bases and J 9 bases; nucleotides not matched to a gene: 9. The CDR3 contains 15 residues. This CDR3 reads CASSERLAGTLEQFF. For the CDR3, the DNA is TGTGCCAGCAGTGAACGGCTAGCGGGCACCCTTGAGCAGTTCTTC.

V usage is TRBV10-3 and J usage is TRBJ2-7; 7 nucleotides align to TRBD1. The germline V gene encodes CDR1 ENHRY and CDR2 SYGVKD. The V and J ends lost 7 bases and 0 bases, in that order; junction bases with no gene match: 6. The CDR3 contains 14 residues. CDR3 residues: CAIKGTANSYEQYF. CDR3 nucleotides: TGTGCCATCAAGGGGACAGCAAACTCCTACGAGCAGTACTTC.

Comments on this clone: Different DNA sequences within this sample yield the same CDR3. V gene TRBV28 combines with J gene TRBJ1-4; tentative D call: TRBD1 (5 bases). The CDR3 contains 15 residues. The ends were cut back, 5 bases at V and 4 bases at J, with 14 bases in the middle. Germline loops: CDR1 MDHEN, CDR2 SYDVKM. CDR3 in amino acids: CASSPPGGSNEKLFF. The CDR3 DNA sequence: TGTGCCAGCAGTCCCCCCGGGGGTAGTAATGAAAAACTGTTTTTT. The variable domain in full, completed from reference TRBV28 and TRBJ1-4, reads DVKVTQSSRYLVKRTGEKVFLECVQDMDHENMFWYRQDPGLGLRLIYFSYDVKMKEKGDIPEGYSVSREKKERFSLILESASTNQTSMYLCASSPPGGSNEKLFFGSGTQLSVL.

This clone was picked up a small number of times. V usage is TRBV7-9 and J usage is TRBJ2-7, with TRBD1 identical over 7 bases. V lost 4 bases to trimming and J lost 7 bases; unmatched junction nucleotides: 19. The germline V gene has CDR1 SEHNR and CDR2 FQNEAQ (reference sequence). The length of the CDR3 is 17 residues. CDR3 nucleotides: TGTGCCAGCAGCTCTCCACCGCACGACAGGGCGGACTTAGAGCAGTACTTC. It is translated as CASSSPPHDRADLEQYF. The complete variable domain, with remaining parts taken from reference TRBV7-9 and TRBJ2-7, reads DTGVSQNPRHKITKRGQNVTFRCDPISEHNRLYWYRQTLGQGPEFLTYFQNEAQLEKSRLLSDRFSAERPKGSFSTLEIQRTEQGDSAMYLCASSSPPHDRADLEQYFGPGTRLTVT.

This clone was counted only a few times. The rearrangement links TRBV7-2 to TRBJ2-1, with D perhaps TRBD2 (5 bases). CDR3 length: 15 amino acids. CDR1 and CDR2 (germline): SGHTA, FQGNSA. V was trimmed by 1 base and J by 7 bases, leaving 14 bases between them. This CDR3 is CASSLGWLASNEQFF. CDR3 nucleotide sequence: TGTGCCAGCAGCTTAGGGTGGCTAGCCTCAAATGAGCAGTTCTTC.

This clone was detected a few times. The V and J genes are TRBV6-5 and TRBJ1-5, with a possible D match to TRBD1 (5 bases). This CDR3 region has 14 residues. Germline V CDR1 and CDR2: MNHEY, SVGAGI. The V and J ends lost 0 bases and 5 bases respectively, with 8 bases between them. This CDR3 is CASSYSWGDQPQHF. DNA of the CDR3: TGTGCCAGCAGTTACTCGTGGGGGGATCAGCCCCAGCATTTT.

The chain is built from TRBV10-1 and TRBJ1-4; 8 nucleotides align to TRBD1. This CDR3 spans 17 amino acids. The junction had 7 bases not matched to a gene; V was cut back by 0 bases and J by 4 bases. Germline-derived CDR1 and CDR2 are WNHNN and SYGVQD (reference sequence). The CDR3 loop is CASSESETGVYNEKLFF. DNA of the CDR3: TGCGCCAGCAGTGAGTCTGAGACAGGGGTATATAATGAAAAACTGTTTTTT.

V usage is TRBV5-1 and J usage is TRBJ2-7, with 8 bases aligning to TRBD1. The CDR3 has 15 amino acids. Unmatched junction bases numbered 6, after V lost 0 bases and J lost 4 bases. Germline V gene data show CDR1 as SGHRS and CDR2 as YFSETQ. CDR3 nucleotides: TGCGCCAGCAGCTTGGATGGGACAGGTAGATACGAGCAGTACTTC. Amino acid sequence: CASSLDGTGRYEQYF.

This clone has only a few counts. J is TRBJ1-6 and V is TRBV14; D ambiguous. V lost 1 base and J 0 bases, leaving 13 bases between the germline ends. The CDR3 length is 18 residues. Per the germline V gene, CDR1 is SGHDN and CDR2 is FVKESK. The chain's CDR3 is CASSQARFGSSYNSPLHF. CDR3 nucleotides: TGTGCCAGCAGCCAAGCGAGGTTCGGGAGCTCCTATAATTCACCCCTCCACTTT.

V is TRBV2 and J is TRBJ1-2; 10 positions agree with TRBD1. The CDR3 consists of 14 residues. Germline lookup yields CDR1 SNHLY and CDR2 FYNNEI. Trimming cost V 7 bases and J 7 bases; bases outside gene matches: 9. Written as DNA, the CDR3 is TGTGCCAGCATGAGGGGGGACAGGGGACTTGGCTACACCTTC. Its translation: CASMRGDRGLGYTF.

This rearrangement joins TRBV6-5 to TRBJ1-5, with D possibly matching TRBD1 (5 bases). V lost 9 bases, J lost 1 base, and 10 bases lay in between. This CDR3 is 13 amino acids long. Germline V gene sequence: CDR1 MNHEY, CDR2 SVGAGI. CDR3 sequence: CASKGRSNQPQHF. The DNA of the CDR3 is TGTGCCAGTAAGGGGAGGAGCAATCAGCCCCAGCATTTT.

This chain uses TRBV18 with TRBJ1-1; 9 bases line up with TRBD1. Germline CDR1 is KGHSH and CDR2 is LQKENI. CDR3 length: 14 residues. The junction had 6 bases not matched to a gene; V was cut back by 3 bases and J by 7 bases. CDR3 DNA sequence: TGTGCCAGCTCACCTGGACAGGGGATACTTGAAGCTTTCTTT. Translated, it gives CASSPGQGILEAFF.

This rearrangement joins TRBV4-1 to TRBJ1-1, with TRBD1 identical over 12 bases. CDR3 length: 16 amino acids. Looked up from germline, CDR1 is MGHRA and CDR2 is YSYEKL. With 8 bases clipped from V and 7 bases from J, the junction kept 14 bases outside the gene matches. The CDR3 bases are TGCGCCAGCGGGCCGGGACAGGGGGCTGGTCAGGATGAAGCTTTCTTT. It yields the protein CASGPGQGAGQDEAFF.

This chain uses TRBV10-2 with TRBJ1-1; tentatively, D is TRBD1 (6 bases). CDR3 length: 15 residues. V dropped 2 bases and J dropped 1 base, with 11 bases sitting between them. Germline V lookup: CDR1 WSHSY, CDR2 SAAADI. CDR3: CASSETGLWNTEAFF. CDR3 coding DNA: TGCGCCAGCAGTGAGACAGGGTTGTGGAACACTGAAGCTTTCTTT.

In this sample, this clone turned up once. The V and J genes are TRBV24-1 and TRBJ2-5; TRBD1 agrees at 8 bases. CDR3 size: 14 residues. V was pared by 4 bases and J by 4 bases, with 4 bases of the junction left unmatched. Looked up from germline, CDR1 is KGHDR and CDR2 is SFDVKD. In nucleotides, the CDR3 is TGTGCCACCAGTGACTTTGACAGGGGAGAGACCCAGTACTTC. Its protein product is CATSDFDRGETQYF.

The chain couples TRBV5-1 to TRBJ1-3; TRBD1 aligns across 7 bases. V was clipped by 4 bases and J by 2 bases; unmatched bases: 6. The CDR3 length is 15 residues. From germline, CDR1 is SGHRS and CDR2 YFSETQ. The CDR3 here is CASSAGQTTGNTIYF. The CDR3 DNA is TGCGCCAGCAGCGCGGGACAGACTACTGGAAACACCATATATTTT.

The CDR3 nucleotides read TGCGCCAGCAGCTTGAGTCTCCGGGACTATGGCTACACCTTC. Protein: CASSLSLRDYGYTF. V and J are TRBV5-1 and TRBJ1-2; no definite D call. The V gene's germline CDR1 is SGHRS and CDR2 YFSETQ. CDR3 length equals 14 residues. The germline V and J ends were trimmed by 1 base and 3 bases, with 10 bases remaining between them.

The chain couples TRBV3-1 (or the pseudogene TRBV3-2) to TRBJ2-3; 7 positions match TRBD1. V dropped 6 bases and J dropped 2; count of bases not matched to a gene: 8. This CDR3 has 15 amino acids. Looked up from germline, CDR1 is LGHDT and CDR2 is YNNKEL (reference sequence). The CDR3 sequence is CASSRRQGNTDTQYF. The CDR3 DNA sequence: TGTGCCAGCAGTCGAAGACAGGGCAACACAGATACGCAGTATTTT.

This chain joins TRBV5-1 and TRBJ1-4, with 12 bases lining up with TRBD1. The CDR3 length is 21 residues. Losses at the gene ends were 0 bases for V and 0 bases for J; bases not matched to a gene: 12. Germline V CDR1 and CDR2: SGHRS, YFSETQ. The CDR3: CASSLAWDRGRGDATNEKLFF. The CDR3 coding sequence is TGCGCCAGCAGCTTGGCCTGGGACAGGGGGCGCGGGGATGCAACTAATGAAAAACTGTTTTTT.

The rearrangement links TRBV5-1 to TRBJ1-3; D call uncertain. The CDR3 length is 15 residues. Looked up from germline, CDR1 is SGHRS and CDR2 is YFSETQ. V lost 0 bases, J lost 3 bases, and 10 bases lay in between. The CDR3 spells CASSLGLSGGNTIYF. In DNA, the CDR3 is TGCGCCAGCAGCTTGGGGTTATCGGGTGGAAACACCATATATTTT.

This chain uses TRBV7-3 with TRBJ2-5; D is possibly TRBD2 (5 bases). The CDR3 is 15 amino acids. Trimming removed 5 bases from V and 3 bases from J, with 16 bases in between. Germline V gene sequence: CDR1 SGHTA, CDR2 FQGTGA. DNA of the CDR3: TGTGCCAGCAGCCCAAGCCGGGATCATAAAGAGACCCAGTACTTC. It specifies CASSPSRDHKETQYF.

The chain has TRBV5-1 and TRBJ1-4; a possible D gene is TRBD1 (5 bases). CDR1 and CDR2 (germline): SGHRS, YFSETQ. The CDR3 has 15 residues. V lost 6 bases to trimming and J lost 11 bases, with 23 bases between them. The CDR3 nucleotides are TGCGCCAGCACATCGTTGGGACTCGACTCTGAGAAACTGTTTTTT. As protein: CASTSLGLDSEKLFF.

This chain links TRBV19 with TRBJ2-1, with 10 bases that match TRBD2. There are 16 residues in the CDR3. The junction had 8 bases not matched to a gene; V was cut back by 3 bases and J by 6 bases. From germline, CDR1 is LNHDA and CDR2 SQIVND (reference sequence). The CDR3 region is CASSMASSGGFNEQFF. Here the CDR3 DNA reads TGTGCCAGTAGTATGGCCTCTAGCGGGGGCTTCAATGAGCAGTTCTTC.

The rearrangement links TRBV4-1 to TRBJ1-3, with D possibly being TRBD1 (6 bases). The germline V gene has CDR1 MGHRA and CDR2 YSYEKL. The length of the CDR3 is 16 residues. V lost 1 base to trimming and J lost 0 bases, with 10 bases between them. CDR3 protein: CASSQGTDISGNTIYF. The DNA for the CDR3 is TGCGCCAGCAGCCAAGGGACAGATATCTCTGGAAACACCATATATTTT.

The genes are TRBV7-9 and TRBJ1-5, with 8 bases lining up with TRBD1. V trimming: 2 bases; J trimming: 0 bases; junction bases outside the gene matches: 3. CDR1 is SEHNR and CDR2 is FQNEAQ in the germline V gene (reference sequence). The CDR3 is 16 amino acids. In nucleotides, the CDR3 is TGTGCCAGCAGCTTACAGGGGGCTCATAGCAATCAGCCCCAGCATTTT. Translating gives CASSLQGAHSNQPQHF. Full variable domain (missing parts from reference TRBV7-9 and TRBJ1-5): DTGVSQNPRHKITKRGQNVTFRCDPISEHNRLYWYRQTLGQGPEFLTYFQNEAQLEKSRLLSDRFSAERPKGSFSTLEIQRTEQGDSAMYLCASSLQGAHSNQPQHFGDGTRLSIL.

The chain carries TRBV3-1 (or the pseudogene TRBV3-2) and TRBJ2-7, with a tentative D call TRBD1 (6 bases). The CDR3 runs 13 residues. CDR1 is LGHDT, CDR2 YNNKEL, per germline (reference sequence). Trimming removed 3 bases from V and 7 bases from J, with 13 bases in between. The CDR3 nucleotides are TGTGCCAGCAGCCAGAGACCAGGGGTTGAGCAGTACTTC. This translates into CASSQRPGVEQYF.